This TCR beta chain is drawn from a study of blood T cell repertoires in COVID-19. As for the study in general: Nucleic acid was either cDNA or gDNA, and it came from T cells, B-cell-depleted T cells, or PBMCs.

Germline CDR1 is KGHDR and CDR2 is SFDVKD. J gave up 3 bases and V 4 bases, and 12 bases lay outside the gene matches. The CDR3 loop spans 17 amino acids. Methods used by the authors: Nucleated cell number was recorded as an estimate derived from reference gene primer amplification. The repertoire was sequenced with immunoSEQ multiplex PCR; TCRdb's copy has only in-frame clones and lacks some. V, J and clone size were drawn from that table, and D and trimming were deduced from the DNA. Of about 110,000 clones in the sample, roughly 85% were seen once. The receptor's source is a human donor in a cohort sampled during active COVID-19. Sequenced material: peripheral blood. J is TRBJ2-3 and V is TRBV24-1; 7 nucleotides align to TRBD2. The CDR3 is CATSDRGGLEVTDTQYF. In DNA form, the CDR3 reads TGTGCCACCAGTGACCGCGGGGGACTTGAGGTAACAGATACGCAGTATTTT.